This passage covers 15 T cell receptor beta chains from one sample sequenced in a study of brain T cells in children with intractable seizures. Clones were sequenced by immunoSEQ multiplex PCR, and TCRdb holds only the in-frame ones, with some missing. Among about 340,000 clones listed, approximately 93% were seen once. Time point given: blood from clinic visit 5 months post-surgery; TSC patient then seizure free. The sample was peripheral blood, taken 4 to 5 months after surgery. All receptors come from a boy younger than two with tuberous sclerosis and intractable seizures.

The chain carries TRBV9 and TRBJ1-2; D is uncertain. V lost 3 bases and J 7 bases, leaving 7 bases between the germline ends. In germline, CDR1 is SGDLS, CDR2 YYNGEE. The CDR3 spans 11 residues. The CDR3, as DNA: TGTGCCAGCAGCGGAGCGGTTGGCTACACCTTC. Amino acid sequence: CASSGAVGYTF.

This clone appeared a single time. Within the sample, other DNA sequences also encode this same CDR3. The chain joins TRBV12-3 or TRBV12-4 to TRBJ1-1; D not certain. The V end was cut by 1 base, the J end by 2 bases, with 5 bases between. The CDR3 is 13 residues long. CDR3 in DNA: TGTGCCAGCAGTTTAGGGAGAAACACTGAAGCTTTCTTT. Its translation: CASSLGRNTEAFF.

The V gene is TRBV5-8, the J gene TRBJ1-1; perhaps TRBD1 as D (5 bases). CDR3 length equals 16 residues. Trimming cost V 4 bases and J 0 bases, with 16 bases left between them. Germline values: CDR1 SGHTS, CDR2 YDEGEE. Here the CDR3 reads CASSLWGTTVNTEAFF. The CDR3, as DNA: TGTGCCAGCAGCCTCTGGGGCACAACAGTGAACACTGAAGCTTTCTTT.

The V gene is TRBV7-3, the J gene TRBJ2-6; D might be TRBD2 (6 bases). CDR1 is SGHTA and CDR2 is FQGTGA in the germline V gene. The CDR3 extends over 15 amino acids. The germline V and J ends were trimmed by 3 bases and 2 bases, with 8 bases remaining between them. The CDR3 sequence is CASSFGGTGANVLTF. The DNA for the CDR3 is TGTGCCAGCAGCTTCGGGGGAACTGGGGCCAACGTCCTGACTTTC.

The chain links TRBV5-6 to TRBJ2-1, with 7 bases that match TRBD2. Germline CDR1 SGHDT, CDR2 YYEEEE. Germline trimming cut 4 bases from V and 4 bases from J; bases unmatched to any gene: 8. The CDR3 runs 15 residues. CDR3 DNA sequence: TGTGCCAGCAGCGGACCGGGAGGCAATTACAATGAGCAGTTCTTC. Translating gives CASSGPGGNYNEQFF. Full variable domain (remainder filled in from reference TRBV5-6 and TRBJ2-1): DAGVTQSPTHLIKTRGQQVTLRCSPKSGHDTVSWYQQALGQGPQFIFQYYEEEERQRGNFPDRFSGHQFPNYSSELNVNALLLGDSALYLCASSGPGGNYNEQFFGPGTRLTVL.

The J gene is TRBJ2-3, the V gene TRBV19; D is uncertain. The germline V gene has CDR1 LNHDA and CDR2 SQIVND (reference sequence). There are 13 residues in the CDR3. Trimming took off 7 bases at V and 0 bases at J, with 8 bases between the two ends. In DNA form, the CDR3 reads TGTGCCAGTACCCCGGATAGCACAGATACGCAGTATTTT. Translating gives CASTPDSTDTQYF. Full variable domain (outside the CDR3, taken from reference TRBV19 and TRBJ2-3): DGGITQSPKYLFRKEGQNVTLSCEQNLNHDAMYWYRQDPGQGLRLIYYSQIVNDFQKGDIAEGYSVSREKKESFPLTVTSAQKNPTAFYLCASTPDSTDTQYFGPGTRLTVL.

The chain couples TRBV7-6 to TRBJ2-4; 8 positions agree with TRBD2. J was trimmed by 0 bases and V by 5 bases; bases with no gene match: 12. CDR1 is SGHVS, CDR2 FNYEAQ, per germline. This CDR3 comprises 18 residues. This chain's CDR3 is CASSLPFSGGTAKNIQYF. The CDR3 nucleotides read TGTGCCAGCAGCCTCCCCTTCAGCGGGGGTACAGCCAAAAACATTCAGTACTTC. The complete variable domain, with remaining parts taken from reference TRBV7-6 and TRBJ2-4, reads GAGVSQSPRYKVTKRGQDVALRCDPISGHVSLYWYRQALGQGPEFLTYFNYEAQQDKSGLPNDRFSAERPEGSISTLTIQRTEQRDSAMYRCASSLPFSGGTAKNIQYFGAGTRLSVL.

The chain employs TRBV12-5 and TRBJ1-1; 10 positions agree with TRBD1. Unmatched junction bases numbered 9, after V lost 6 bases and J lost 5 bases. CDR3 size: 15 residues. Germline CDR1 is LGHNT and CDR2 is FRNRAP. The CDR3 bases are TGTGCTAGTGGGGATACGGGACAGGGGCATACTGAAGCTTTCTTT. Translating gives CASGDTGQGHTEAFF.

V usage is TRBV19 and J usage is TRBJ1-2; TRBD1 agrees at 9 bases. V lost 3 bases, J lost 4 bases, and 6 bases stayed unmatched. This CDR3 has 15 residues. Germline V gives CDR1 LNHDA, CDR2 SQIVND (reference sequence). The CDR3 protein is CASSIGGTGPYGYTF. The CDR3 DNA reads TGTGCCAGTAGTATTGGCGGGACAGGGCCCTATGGCTACACCTTC.

Of note for this clone: The same CDR3 can be traced to other DNA sequences in this sample. The chain has TRBV5-4 and TRBJ1-2; a weak D match, TRBD1 (6 bases). V was trimmed by 2 bases and J by 6 bases, leaving 8 bases between them. The V gene's germline CDR1 is SGHNT and CDR2 YYREEE (reference sequence). This CDR3 comprises 12 residues. The CDR3 loop reads CASSFAGDGYTF. The CDR3 bases are TGTGCCAGCAGCTTTGCAGGGGATGGCTACACCTTC.

The rearrangement joins TRBV5-5 to TRBJ2-7; D is ambiguous. The CDR3 runs 13 residues. Germline V gives CDR1 SGHKS, CDR2 YYEKEE (reference sequence). Trimming shortened V by 4 bases and J by 6 bases, and 14 bases separated the two germline ends. The CDR3 region is CASSPQHGREQYF. The CDR3 coding sequence is TGTGCCAGCAGCCCCCAACACGGTCGCGAGCAGTACTTC.

V gene TRBV7-9 combines with J gene TRBJ1-2, with D unresolved. Trimming stripped 2 bases from V and 3 bases from J, with 16 bases between. Per the germline V gene, CDR1 is SEHNR and CDR2 is FQNEAQ (reference sequence). CDR3 size: 16 residues. The CDR3 bases are TGTGCCAGCAGCTTAACGGCCATTATGAGTGACTATGGCTACACCTTC. It encodes CASSLTAIMSDYGYTF.

In the case of this clone: This sample also contains other DNA sequences that code for the same CDR3. The chain uses TRBV20-1 and TRBJ2-5; D remains unclear. With 6 bases removed from V and 1 base from J, the gap between germline ends came to 6 bases. Germline lookup yields CDR1 DFQATT and CDR2 SNEGSKA (reference sequence). The CDR3 is 11 amino acids. The chain's CDR3 is CSARSQETQYF. CDR3 in DNA: TGCAGTGCAAGGAGCCAAGAGACCCAGTACTTC.

This clone was counted once. The rearrangement joins TRBV11-3 to TRBJ2-1; a possible D gene is TRBD2 (5 bases). The CDR3 covers 16 residues. Trimming took off 3 bases at V and 4 bases at J, with 16 bases between the two ends. Germline V gene lookup returns CDR1 SGHNT and CDR2 YENEEA. The CDR3 here is CASSFSSLADYNEQFF. DNA for the CDR3: TGTGCCAGCAGCTTCAGTAGCCTAGCAGATTACAATGAGCAGTTCTTC.

This chain joins TRBV5-1 and TRBJ1-1; D ambiguous. Germline V gene sequence: CDR1 SGHRS, CDR2 YFSETQ. V was trimmed by 4 bases and J by 4 bases, leaving 11 bases between them. This CDR3 is 13 amino acids long. The CDR3 region is CASSAELITEAFF. The CDR3 DNA sequence: TGCGCCAGCAGCGCGGAGTTAATCACTGAAGCTTTCTTT.